The clone carrying this T cell receptor beta chain was seen just once. Per the study methods: Amplifying reference gene primers gave estimates of nucleated cell counts. Libraries were prepared by immunoSEQ multiplex PCR; TCRdb keeps only in-frame clonotypes and omits some of them. V, J and clone size were drawn from that table, and D and trimming were deduced from the DNA. This sample has about 160,000 clones, with around 80% found just once. These data belong to a study of blood T cell repertoires in COVID-19. In the study overall: The United States, Italy and Spain supplied acute and convalescent COVID-19 samples. Sample material is recorded as cDNA or gDNA derived from T cells, B-cell-depleted T cells, or PBMCs.

The sequence derives from a man between 60 and 75 years old with acute or convalescent COVID-19. Sequenced material: peripheral blood.

The CDR3 loop reads CASSAYSGYYEQYF. CDR3 bases: TGTGCCAGCAGCGCCTACTCCGGGTACTACGAGCAGTACTTC. The chain carries TRBV11-2 and TRBJ2-7; D call uncertain. Looked up from germline, CDR1 is SGHAT and CDR2 is FQNNGV. This CDR3 is 14 amino acids long. The V gene lost 5 bases and the J gene lost 3 bases, with 14 bases spanning the gap.